Listed below are T cell receptor beta chains from one sample, sequenced in a study of blood T cell repertoires in COVID-19. Sequencing used immunoSEQ multiplex PCR; TCRdb keeps in-frame clones, though not all of them. The repertoire consists of 80,000 to 90,000 clones, with about 88% occurring once and the leading ten covering 4.5% to 5.5%. The sample was peripheral blood. These TCRs come from a man aged 35 to 55 with acute or convalescent COVID-19. Both conserved end residues are part of each CDR3. The order of the fields is D gene, J gene, clone size, V gene, CDR3 length, CDR3 protein, CDR3 DNA. The D gene is left open where the match is weak. Not every row has a clone size; where given, it reads once, few, many or a size class.

>TRBD2|TRBJ2-1|NA|TRBV6-4|14
CASSGTSGSFEQFF
TGTGCCAGCAGTGGAACTAGCGGGAGCTTTGAGCAGTTCTTC
>NA|TRBJ1-6|once|TRBV11-2|13
CASTREGNSPLHF
TGTGCCAGCACCCGGGAGGGAAATTCACCCCTCCACTTT
>TRBD1|TRBJ1-1|few|TRBV5-1|12
CASSLTGGQAFF
TGCGCCAGCAGCTTGACAGGGGGGCAAGCTTTCTTT
>NA|TRBJ1-5|NA|TRBV5-1|15
CASSLGQHSNQPQHF
TGCGCCAGCAGCCTAGGACAGCATAGCAATCAGCCCCAGCATTTT
>NA|TRBJ1-3|NA|TRBV10-3|15
CATGLVGDSGNTIYF
TGTGCCACGGGACTTGTGGGGGACTCTGGAAACACCATATATTTT
>NA|TRBJ1-1|NA|TRBV19|13
CASRLGGVTEAFF
TGTGCCAGTCGCTTGGGGGGAGTCACTGAAGCTTTCTTT
>NA|TRBJ1-5|NA|TRBV6-2/TRBV6-3|13
CASSADTVVTQHF
TGTGCCAGCAGTGCGGACACGGTCGTGACCCAGCATTTT
>NA|TRBJ1-1|once|TRBV6-2/TRBV6-3|10
CASSNNEAFF
TGTGCCAGCAGCAACAATGAAGCTTTCTTT
>NA|TRBJ1-3|NA|TRBV7-8|16
CASSPRTTDSGNTIYF
TGTGCCAGCAGCCCACGCACGACTGATTCTGGAAACACCATATATTTT
>TRBD1|TRBJ1-4|NA|TRBV9|16
CASSVAGQDQYEKLFF
TGTGCCAGCAGCGTAGCTGGACAGGATCAGTATGAAAAACTGTTTTTT
>NA|TRBJ1-4|NA|TRBV18|15
CASSPLQGWVEKLFF
TGTGCCAGCTCACCATTACAGGGATGGGTTGAAAAACTGTTTTTT
>NA|TRBJ2-1|NA|TRBV5-1|18
CASSLKRGLPGQNNEQFF
TGCGCCAGCAGCTTGAAGAGGGGACTCCCGGGACAGAACAATGAGCAGTTCTTC
>TRBD2|TRBJ2-5|NA|TRBV5-1|14
CASSLGEGRETQYF
TGCGCCAGCAGCCTTGGGGAGGGGCGGGAGACCCAGTACTTC
>TRBD2|TRBJ2-2|NA|TRBV19|13
CSSGGRGTGELFF
TGTTCTAGCGGGGGCCGAGGGACCGGGGAGCTGTTTTTT
>NA|TRBJ1-1|NA|TRBV10-3|13
CAISLTGNTEAFF
TGTGCCATCAGCTTGACAGGGAACACTGAAGCTTTCTTT
>NA|TRBJ1-3|NA|TRBV7-2|17
CASSLGPVTSSGNTIYF
TGTGCCAGCAGCTTAGGGCCAGTTACAAGCTCTGGAAACACCATATATTTT
>TRBD2|TRBJ2-1|NA|TRBV27|17
CASSFLQTSGRYNEQFF
TGTGCCAGCAGTTTCCTACAGACTAGCGGGCGATACAATGAGCAGTTCTTC
>NA|TRBJ2-1|NA|TRBV5-1|16
CASREGPAASYNEQFF
TGCGCCAGCAGGGAGGGACCAGCGGCCTCCTACAATGAGCAGTTCTTC
>NA|TRBJ1-1|NA|TRBV19|13
CASSIISYTEAFF
TGTGCCAGTAGTATAATTTCATACACTGAAGCTTTCTTT
>NA|TRBJ1-4|NA|TRBV7-6|16
CASSLDSSATNEKLFF
TGTGCCAGCAGCTTAGATTCCTCCGCAACTAATGAAAAACTGTTTTTT
>NA|TRBJ1-4|NA|TRBV6-4|15
CATAGGGRREEKLFF
TGTGCCACCGCCGGGGGGGGTCGGCGGGAAGAAAAACTGTTTTTT
>NA|TRBJ2-1|NA|TRBV27|16
CASSRRVGSSYNEQFF
TGTGCCAGCAGTCGTCGTGTTGGGAGCTCCTACAATGAGCAGTTCTTC
>NA|TRBJ1-4|NA|TRBV30|12
CAGQENREKLFF
TGTGCCGGTCAAGAAAACAGGGAAAAACTGTTTTTT
>TRBD1|TRBJ1-2|NA|TRBV5-1|16
CASSPRTGGADYGYTF
TGCGCCAGCAGCCCGAGGACAGGGGGCGCGGACTATGGCTACACCTTC
>TRBD2|TRBJ2-3|NA|TRBV4-1|15
CASSQTSGGRGTQYF
TGCGCCAGCAGCCAAACTAGCGGGGGGCGGGGGACGCAGTATTTT
>NA|TRBJ2-1|NA|TRBV3-1/TRBV3-2|12
CAFGTPFGEQFF
TGTGCCTTCGGGACACCCTTCGGCGAGCAGTTCTTC
>NA|TRBJ2-7|once|TRBV6-1|15
CASSESPGRSYEQYF
TGTGCCAGCAGTGAAAGTCCGGGGAGGTCCTACGAGCAGTACTTC
>NA|TRBJ1-1|once|TRBV7-2|13
CASSLSGNTEAFF
TGTGCCAGCAGCTTGTCGGGGAACACTGAAGCTTTCTTT
>TRBD2|TRBJ2-3|NA|TRBV15|18
CATSRDRLAGGAEDTQYF
TGTGCCACCAGCAGAGATCGGCTAGCGGGAGGGGCGGAGGATACGCAGTATTTT
>NA|TRBJ1-5|NA|TRBV15|15
CATSREGRPSQPQHF
TGTGCCACCAGCAGAGAGGGCCGGCCGAGCCAGCCCCAGCATTTT
>TRBD1|TRBJ2-7|NA|TRBV14|14
CASSPRDRVHGQYF
TGTGCCAGCAGCCCCCGGGACAGGGTTCATGGGCAGTACTTC
>TRBD1|TRBJ1-5|NA|TRBV18|15
CASSRGTGSNQPQHF
TGTGCCAGCTCACGAGGGACAGGTTCTAATCAGCCCCAGCATTTT
>NA|TRBJ1-1|NA|TRBV6-5|13
CASSRQTDGEAFF
TGTGCCAGCAGCCGACAGACGGACGGTGAAGCTTTCTTT
>NA|TRBJ2-7|NA|TRBV6-5|14
CASSQFRGTYEQYF
TGTGCCAGCAGTCAATTCAGGGGTACCTACGAGCAGTACTTC
>NA|TRBJ1-1|NA|TRBV18|12
CASSLSRVEAFF
TGTGCCAGCTCCCTTAGCAGGGTTGAAGCTTTCTTT
>NA|TRBJ2-1|NA|TRBV9|13
CASSVGLENEQFF
TGTGCCAGCAGCGTAGGGCTAGAGAATGAGCAGTTCTTC
>TRBD2|TRBJ2-7|NA|TRBV3-1/TRBV3-2|17
CASSQSGTSGGTYEQYF
TGTGCCAGCAGCCAGAGTGGGACTAGCGGGGGTACCTACGAGCAGTACTTC
>TRBD1|TRBJ2-3|NA|TRBV30|13
CAWSVSPGQKQYF
TGTGCCTGGAGTGTTTCCCCGGGACAGAAGCAGTATTTT
>NA|TRBJ2-2|NA|TRBV5-4|15
CASSPEAGYTGELFF
TGTGCCAGCAGTCCGGAGGCCGGGTACACCGGGGAGCTGTTTTTT
>TRBD1|TRBJ1-1|NA|TRBV19|18
CASSPPPGQGALNTEAFF
TGTGCCAGTAGCCCTCCCCCGGGACAGGGGGCCCTGAACACTGAAGCTTTCTTT
>NA|TRBJ2-1|NA|TRBV7-6|14
CASSYEGGDNEQFF
TGTGCCAGCAGCTATGAGGGGGGGGACAATGAGCAGTTCTTC
>NA|TRBJ2-7|once|TRBV6-5|14
CASSPVYSPYEQYF
TGTGCCAGCAGCCCCGTCTACAGTCCCTACGAGCAGTACTTC
>TRBD2|TRBJ2-1|NA|TRBV5-1|18
CASSLGLAGGRSYNEQFF
TGCGCCAGCAGCCTGGGACTAGCGGGGGGTCGTTCCTACAATGAGCAGTTCTTC
>NA|TRBJ2-3|NA|TRBV6-1|15
CASSEIGGFGDTQYF
TGTGCCAGCAGTGAAATCGGAGGGTTTGGGGATACGCAGTATTTT
>NA|TRBJ2-1|NA|TRBV19|13
CASSPRTDNEQFF
TGTGCCAGTAGTCCACGGACAGACAATGAGCAGTTCTTC
>NA|TRBJ1-2|few|TRBV20-1|16
CSASVTTGLSNYGYTF
TGCAGTGCTAGTGTTACAACGGGTCTTTCTAACTATGGCTACACCTTC
>TRBD1|TRBJ1-3|NA|TRBV9|18
CASSALDRGPFSGNTIYF
TGTGCCAGCAGCGCGCTTGACAGGGGCCCATTCTCTGGAAACACCATATATTTT
>NA|TRBJ1-5|NA|TRBV7-8|15
CASSQDGGKNQPQHF
TGTGCCAGCAGCCAGGACGGGGGGAAGAATCAGCCCCAGCATTTT
>NA|TRBJ1-5|NA|TRBV5-6|12
CASSFTGSAQHF
TGTGCCAGCAGCTTTACAGGGTCAGCACAGCATTTT
>NA|TRBJ2-5|NA|TRBV29-1|15
CSVGPPANRGETQYF
TGCAGCGTTGGGCCACCGGCCAATCGGGGGGAGACCCAGTACTTC
>TRBD2|TRBJ2-2|NA|TRBV9|15
CASSVSGGESGELFF
TGTGCCAGCAGCGTCAGCGGGGGGGAGAGCGGGGAGCTGTTTTTT
>NA|TRBJ2-3|NA|TRBV5-1|14
CASSFRTFTDTQYF
TGCGCCAGCAGCTTTAGGACTTTCACAGATACGCAGTATTTT
>NA|TRBJ1-2|NA|TRBV12-3/TRBV12-4|12
CASSQTGYGYTF
TGTGCCAGCAGCCAAACAGGCTATGGCTACACCTTC
>NA|TRBJ2-1|once|TRBV6-5|13
CASRRVLPDEQFF
TGTGCCAGCAGGCGGGTCCTACCCGATGAGCAGTTCTTC
>NA|TRBJ2-1|NA|TRBV7-9|12
CASSFAGNEQFF
TGTGCCAGCAGCTTCGCAGGGAATGAGCAGTTCTTC
>TRBD1|TRBJ2-7|NA|TRBV2|16
CASSTSRDRAGYEQYF
TGTGCCAGCAGTACGTCCCGGGACAGGGCGGGCTACGAGCAGTACTTC
>TRBD1|TRBJ1-1|NA|TRBV3-1/TRBV3-2|17
CASSHTGQDNRGTEAFF
TGTGCCAGCAGCCACACGGGGCAGGATAACAGGGGCACTGAAGCTTTCTTT
>TRBD1|TRBJ1-1|NA|TRBV2|13
CASSRTGDTEAFF
TGTGCCAGCAGCAGGACAGGCGACACTGAAGCTTTCTTT